One and the same sample provided the 17 T cell receptor beta chains below, sequenced in a study of identical twins. TCRdb passed the 5' RACE reads through MiXCR, listing each CDR3 protein once. Of around 480,000 distinct CDR3 sequences in the sample, roughly an eighth were seen once. This sample was also put to use in a study of yellow fever vaccine responses in identical twins.

The specimen was CD4+ T cells sorted from blood. The receptors were sampled from a woman aged 18-35 years in good health.

This clonotype was found a few times. The chain joins TRBV25-1 to TRBJ2-1; D is possibly TRBD1 or TRBD2 (5 bases each). V lost 8 bases and J lost 9, with 17 bases in between. CDR1 is MGHDK and CDR2 is SYGVNS in the germline V gene. The CDR3 length is 13 residues. The CDR3 sequence: CASALLNGGEQFF. CDR3 DNA: TGTGCCAGCGCGCTCCTAAATGGGGGTGAGCAGTTCTTC.

V and J are TRBV11-2 and TRBJ2-5, with 7 bases aligning to TRBD2. CDR1 and CDR2 (germline): SGHAT, FQNNGV. The CDR3 is 18 residues long. Trimming took 2 bases from V and 1 from J; bases not matched to a gene: 13. CDR3 loop: CASSLISRGSIVQETQYF. For the CDR3, the DNA is TGTGCCAGCAGCTTAATTAGTCGCGGGAGCATCGTCCAAGAGACCCAGTACTTC.

The V gene is TRBV25-1, the J gene TRBJ2-5; perhaps TRBD2 as D (6 bases). Germline values: CDR1 MGHDK, CDR2 SYGVNS. V was shortened by 4 bases and J by 4 bases, with 10 bases between the two germline ends. The CDR3 covers 13 residues. DNA of the CDR3: TGTGCCAGCAGTGTGGGGGGAGGAGAGACCCAGTACTTC. This translates into CASSVGGGETQYF.

The V gene is TRBV3-1, the J gene TRBJ2-7; D might be TRBD1 or TRBD2, each matching 5 bases. The CDR3 extends over 14 amino acids. Germline V gene data show CDR1 as LGHDT and CDR2 as YNNKEL (reference sequence). Trimming took off 2 bases at V and 3 bases at J, with 11 bases between the two ends. CDR3 DNA: TGTGCCAGCAGCCAACCGGGACGGCTCTACGAGCAGTACTTC. Translating it yields CASSQPGRLYEQYF.

This chain connects TRBV20-1 to TRBJ1-1; tentatively, D is TRBD1 (6 bases). The V gene's germline CDR1 is DFQATT and CDR2 SNEGSKA (reference sequence). This CDR3 spans 12 amino acids. Between the trimmed V and J ends, which lost 4 bases and 1 base, there was a span of 7 bases. CDR3 sequence: CSAMTGNTEAFF. The CDR3 DNA is TGCAGTGCTATGACAGGGAACACTGAAGCTTTCTTT.

V and J are TRBV3-1 and TRBJ2-3; D not resolved. Trimming took 4 bases from V and 6 from J, leaving 17 bases between them. CDR3 length equals 15 residues. Germline assignment: CDR1 LGHDT and CDR2 YNNKEL (reference sequence). The CDR3 coding sequence is TGTGCCAGCAGCCCCCCCGGCAGTAAAGGGGATACGCAGTATTTT. It is translated as CASSPPGSKGDTQYF.

J is TRBJ2-7 and V is TRBV20-1; TRBD2 might be the D (6 bases). The V end lost 0 bases, the J end lost 7 bases, and 25 bases lay between the germline ends. The CDR3 runs to 17 residues. Germline V gene data show CDR1 as DFQATT and CDR2 as SNEGSKA (reference sequence). CDR3 in amino acids: CSARDRRFLGTQQEQYF. The CDR3 nucleotides are TGCAGTGCTAGAGACCGCCGTTTTTTGGGGACTCAGCAGGAGCAGTACTTC.

The genes are TRBV5-1 and TRBJ2-5; D uncertain. Germline lookup yields CDR1 SGHRS and CDR2 YFSETQ. CDR3 size: 14 residues. Trimming took off 0 bases at V and 4 bases at J, with 10 bases between the two ends. The CDR3 DNA reads as TGCGCCAGCAGCTTGGAGGGTCTGGGAGAGACCCAGTACTTC. This gives the protein CASSLEGLGETQYF.

The chain employs TRBV28 and TRBJ2-1; 16 nucleotides line up with TRBD2. V shed 6 bases, J shed 9 bases, and the junction held 5 bases outside the gene matches. This CDR3 comprises 15 residues. From germline, CDR1 is MDHEN and CDR2 SYDVKM. The CDR3: CASRSGLAGGGEQFF. The DNA for the CDR3 is TGTGCCAGCAGGTCGGGACTAGCGGGAGGGGGTGAGCAGTTCTTC. The full variable domain, in which reference TRBV28 and TRBJ2-1 provide the parts outside the CDR3, is DVKVTQSSRYLVKRTGEKVFLECVQDMDHENMFWYRQDPGLGLRLIYFSYDVKMKEKGDIPEGYSVSREKKERFSLILESASTNQTSMYLCASRSGLAGGGEQFFGPGTRLTVL.

V and J are TRBV3-1 and TRBJ2-2, with D uncertain. There are 14 residues in the CDR3. V lost 0 bases, J lost 6 bases, and 8 bases lay in between. Germline V lookup: CDR1 LGHDT, CDR2 YNNKEL (reference sequence). The CDR3 sequence is CASSQDFGSGELFF. CDR3 nucleotides: TGTGCCAGCAGCCAAGATTTCGGGTCCGGGGAGCTGTTTTTT.

This clonotype was observed at least ten times. The chain is built from TRBV29-1 and TRBJ2-5, with a weak D call TRBD1 (6 bases). The V and J ends lost 2 bases and 7 bases respectively, with 11 bases between them. The CDR3 consists of 12 residues. Germline values: CDR1 SQVTM, CDR2 ANQGSEA. CDR3 region: CSVETRGGTQYF. In nucleotides, the CDR3 is TGCAGCGTTGAAACGCGAGGGGGGACCCAGTACTTC. The full variable domain, with the rest looked up from reference TRBV29-1 and TRBJ2-5, is SAVISQKPSRDICQRGTSLTIQCQVDSQVTMMFWYRQQPGQSLTLIATANQGSEATYESGFVIDKFPISRPNLTFSTLTVSNMSPEDSSIYLCSVETRGGTQYFGPGTRLLVL.

In its sample, this clonotype was seen many times. The rearrangement uses TRBV12-3 or TRBV12-4 and TRBJ1-5; D unresolved. CDR3 size: 13 residues. Trimming removed 3 bases from V and 0 bases from J, with 3 bases in between. This CDR3 reads CASSLVSNQPQHF. CDR3 DNA: TGTGCCAGCAGTTTGGTTAGCAATCAGCCCCAGCATTTT.

This clonotype has at least ten counts. This rearrangement joins TRBV20-1 to TRBJ2-1; 8 nucleotides line up with TRBD2. V gave up 6 bases and J gave up 7 bases; unmatched junction bases: 11. CDR1 DFQATT and CDR2 SNEGSKA come from the germline V gene (reference sequence). The CDR3 runs 14 residues. The DNA for the CDR3 is TGCAGTGCCACCATGCCGGGAGGGCCGAATGAGCAGTTCTTC. Amino acids: CSATMPGGPNEQFF.

In its sample, this clonotype was seen a few times. The chain couples TRBV7-2 to TRBJ2-2, with D possibly being TRBD1 (6 bases). The CDR3 sequence is 13 residues long. CDR1 SGHTA and CDR2 FQGNSA come from the germline V gene. The V end was cut by 2 bases, the J end by 8 bases, with 9 bases between. The CDR3 DNA is TGTGCCAGCAGCTTATACAGGGCTGGGGAGCTGTTTTTT. This codes for CASSLYRAGELFF.

This rearrangement joins TRBV5-5 to TRBJ2-7, with TRBD1 matching over 8 bases. Per germline, CDR1 SGHKS and CDR2 YYEKEE (reference sequence). The trim removed 3 bases at V and 6 bases at J, leaving 8 bases unmatched. This CDR3 has 14 amino acids. The CDR3 DNA sequence: TGTGCCAGCAGCTATGACAGGGGTCCTGCCGAGCAGTACTTC. It specifies CASSYDRGPAEQYF.

This clonotype was observed many times. This chain connects TRBV7-2 to TRBJ2-3, with 12 bases aligning to TRBD2. The CDR3 has 16 amino acids. The germline V gene has CDR1 SGHTA and CDR2 FQGNSA. Trimming at V came to 5 bases and at J to 0 bases, leaving 3 bases not matched to a gene. The CDR3 DNA sequence: TGTGCCAGCAGCGGCACTAGCGGGGGGAGCACAGATACGCAGTATTTT. Translating gives CASSGTSGGSTDTQYF.

The chain combines TRBV4-1 with TRBJ2-4; TRBD2 matches 12 bases. From germline, CDR1 is MGHRA and CDR2 YSYEKL. V was pared by 2 bases and J by 0 bases, with 17 bases of the junction left unmatched. The CDR3 covers 22 residues. The CDR3 is CASSQPTSGLAGPPGAKNIQYF. CDR3 in DNA: TGCGCCAGCAGCCAACCCACGTCTGGACTAGCGGGACCACCAGGAGCCAAAAACATTCAGTACTTC.